One sample yielded the 8 T cell receptor beta chains listed below, sequenced in a study of blood T cells in healthy people across ages. A sample-barcoded 5' primer and a J-beta primer mix were used in a second PCR of roughly 6 to 12 cycles. TCRdb independently ran MiXCR on the 5' RACE reads; one entry per CDR3 protein. Of 1.5 million to 2 million distinct CDR3 sequences detected, over 25% appear once; the ten largest clones hold about 8%. Source material: blood. These receptors all stem from a woman aged 25 to 39 in good health.

The chain recombines TRBV20-1 with TRBJ2-5; D unclear. The CDR3 totals 13 residues. Trimming pared 5 bases from V and 4 bases from J, leaving 14 bases between. The germline V gene encodes CDR1 DFQATT and CDR2 SNEGSKA (reference sequence). The CDR3 protein is CSAGLVVGETQYF. As DNA, the CDR3 is TGCAGTGCTGGCCTAGTGGTGGGAGAGACCCAGTACTTC.

The genes are TRBV7-9 and TRBJ1-4; 7 bases are a match to TRBD1. The germline V gene encodes CDR1 SEHNR and CDR2 FQNEAQ (reference sequence). V shed 7 bases and J 2 bases; nucleotides not matched to a gene: 10. The CDR3 is 16 residues long. For the CDR3, the DNA is TGTGCCAGCACCGACCAGGGGGGGATGACTAATGAAAAACTGTTTTTT. This translates into CASTDQGGMTNEKLFF.

Only a few counts were recorded for this clonotype. This chain uses TRBV13 with TRBJ1-2; D might be TRBD1 (6 bases). V lost 3 bases to trimming and J lost 8 bases, with 22 bases between them. Per germline, CDR1 PRHDT and CDR2 FYEKMQ (reference sequence). The CDR3 contains 16 residues. Written as DNA, the CDR3 is TGTGCCAGCAGCTTTTCATATAGGGACACGCGGGGAGGCTACACCTTC. Protein: CASSFSYRDTRGGYTF.

The chain links TRBV14 to TRBJ2-1; unclear D gene. Trimming removed 4 bases at V and 5 bases at J, with 18 bases between. The CDR3 is 16 amino acids. Germline V gene lookup returns CDR1 SGHDN and CDR2 FVKESK. CDR3 DNA: TGTGCCAGCAGCCCCGCTAGAATGGATGAAGACAATGAGCAGTTCTTC. This encodes CASSPARMDEDNEQFF.

This clonotype turned up a few times. The chain joins TRBV7-3 to TRBJ2-1, with D possibly TRBD2 on 6 matching bases. Germline V gives CDR1 SGHTA, CDR2 FQGTGA. The ends were cut back, 1 base at V and 8 bases at J, with 12 bases in the middle. This CDR3 comprises 14 residues. CDR3 residues: CASSLRGGIDEQFF. In DNA, the CDR3 is TGTGCCAGCAGCTTAAGAGGCGGGATTGATGAGCAGTTCTTC.

This clonotype was detected only a few times. A much larger clone sits a single nucleotide away, making a read error possible. This chain joins TRBV7-8 and TRBJ2-7; D not certain. V lost 1 base and J 4 bases, leaving 5 bases between the germline ends. This CDR3 region has 12 residues. CDR1 and CDR2 (germline): SGHVS, FQNEAQ. This CDR3 reads CASSLEQYEQYF. For the CDR3, the DNA is TGTGCCAGCAGCTTAGAACAATACGAGCAGTACTTC. Supplemented by reference TRBV7-8 and TRBJ2-7, the full variable domain reads GAGVSQSPRYKVAKRGQDVALRCDPISGHVSLFWYQQALGQGPEFLTYFQNEAQLDKSGLPSDRFFAERPEGSVSTLKIQRTQQEDSAVYLCASSLEQYEQYFGPGTRLTVT.

This clonotype was seen only a few times. This chain links TRBV28 with TRBJ2-1; D is perhaps TRBD1 (5 bases). Germline assignment: CDR1 MDHEN and CDR2 SYDVKM. V lost 10 bases and J 1 base, leaving 17 bases between the germline ends. The CDR3 sequence is 15 residues long. The CDR3: CATYETQGSYNEQFF. As DNA, the CDR3 is TGTGCCACCTATGAGACTCAGGGATCCTACAATGAGCAGTTCTTC.

This clonotype was seen a handful of times. The rearrangement links TRBV20-1 to TRBJ1-5; perhaps TRBD1 as D (5 bases). V gave up 3 bases and J gave up 3 bases, with 9 bases separating them. CDR3 length equals 13 residues. Germline assignment: CDR1 DFQATT and CDR2 SNEGSKA (reference sequence). The CDR3 here is CSASRGVNQPQHF. In DNA form, the CDR3 reads TGCAGTGCTAGTCGGGGGGTCAATCAGCCCCAGCATTTT.